This entry lists 25 T cell receptor beta chains sequenced from one sample in a study of cytomegalovirus exposure and HLA in healthy donors. Assay: immunoSEQ multiplex PCR; the TCRdb copy retains only in-frame clones and omits some. The table lists around 300,000 clones, about nine tenths of them singletons, with 1% to 1.5% in the top ten. Sequenced sample: PBMCs. These receptors originate from a woman aged 25 to 39 in good health and CMV-seropositive.

The chain uses TRBV6-5 and TRBJ1-2; D unclear. V lost 6 bases and J 2 bases, leaving 7 bases between the germline ends. This CDR3 comprises 12 residues. Germline CDR1 reads MNHEY; CDR2 reads SVGAGI. The chain's CDR3 is CASRGINYGYTF. Here the CDR3 DNA reads TGTGCCAGCAGGGGGATAAACTATGGCTACACCTTC.

The V and J genes are TRBV7-6 and TRBJ2-1; D is possibly TRBD1 (6 bases). Germline V CDR1 and CDR2: SGHVS, FNYEAQ. The CDR3 is 16 residues long. V lost 5 bases to trimming and J lost 0 bases, with 14 bases between them. The CDR3 protein is CASSPLRGSSYNEQFF. The CDR3 DNA reads TGTGCCAGCAGCCCCCTCAGGGGAAGCTCCTACAATGAGCAGTTCTTC.

The CDR3 reads CATSRDGAVMNTEAFF. The CDR3 region has the DNA TGTGCCACCAGCAGAGATGGTGCAGTCATGAACACTGAAGCTTTCTTT. V and J are TRBV15 and TRBJ1-1; D not certain. Germline-derived CDR1 and CDR2 are LNHNV and YYDKDF (reference sequence). V lost 0 bases to trimming and J lost 0 bases, with 11 bases between them. CDR3 length: 16 residues.

The J gene is TRBJ2-7, the V gene TRBV7-2, with D tentatively TRBD1 (5 bases). The ends were cut back, 3 bases at V and 0 bases at J, with 12 bases in the middle. This CDR3 contains 15 residues. The germline V gene encodes CDR1 SGHTA and CDR2 FQGNSA. The CDR3 nucleotides are TGTGCCAGCAGCTTTAGACAGCCCGGCTCCTACGAGCAGTACTTC. This gives the protein CASSFRQPGSYEQYF.

This chain connects TRBV9 to TRBJ2-2; D may be TRBD2 (6 bases). The CDR3 consists of 17 residues. From germline, CDR1 is SGDLS and CDR2 YYNGEE. Trimming pared 5 bases from V and 2 bases from J, leaving 19 bases between. CDR3 in DNA: TGTGCCAGCAGTCCCCCACGGCTAGCGCTAAACACCGGGGAGCTGTTTTTT. It specifies CASSPPRLALNTGELFF.

This chain links TRBV28 with TRBJ2-7; TRBD2 matches at 8 bases. Germline V gene sequence: CDR1 MDHEN, CDR2 SYDVKM. V was pared by 3 bases and J by 3 bases, with 1 base of the junction left unmatched. CDR3 length: 13 amino acids. This CDR3 is CASSLAGGYEQYF. DNA for the CDR3: TGTGCCAGCAGTTTGGCGGGGGGCTACGAGCAGTACTTC.

This chain joins TRBV4-1 and TRBJ2-3, with 11 positions matching TRBD2. Looked up from germline, CDR1 is MGHRA and CDR2 is YSYEKL. The trim removed 1 base at V and 3 bases at J, leaving 9 bases unmatched. This CDR3 is 18 amino acids long. The CDR3 spells CASSQGVLAGVITDTQYF. CDR3 in DNA: TGCGCCAGCAGCCAAGGGGTACTAGCGGGAGTAATAACAGATACGCAGTATTTT.

V usage is TRBV27 and J usage is TRBJ2-2; D gene unclear. Trimming stripped 7 bases from V and 5 bases from J, with 5 bases between. This CDR3 contains 11 residues. From germline, CDR1 is MNHEY and CDR2 SMNVEV (reference sequence). The CDR3 nucleotides are TGTGCCAGCACCCCAACCGGGGAGCTGTTTTTT. Translation gives CASTPTGELFF.

V is TRBV29-1 and J is TRBJ2-3, with 10 bases lining up with TRBD2. V trimming: 7 bases; J trimming: 2 bases; junction bases outside the gene matches: 3. Germline V lookup: CDR1 SQVTM, CDR2 ANQGSEA. CDR3 length: 13 residues. The CDR3 bases are TGCAGCGCTAGCGGGAGACCCACAGATACGCAGTATTTT. Its translation is CSASGRPTDTQYF.

The V and J genes are TRBV30 and TRBJ2-1; 7 positions agree with TRBD2. Germline trimming cut 4 bases from V and 10 bases from J; bases unmatched to any gene: 10. This CDR3 is built from 13 residues. Germline values: CDR1 GTSNPN, CDR2 SVGIG (reference sequence). The CDR3 DNA follows: TGTGCCTGGATTGCTAGCGCCGGGGGGGAGCAGTTCTTC. Residues: CAWIASAGGEQFF.

This chain uses TRBV28 with TRBJ2-6; TRBD2 matches 8 bases. The CDR3 runs 17 residues. The trim removed 4 bases at V and 1 base at J, leaving 6 bases unmatched. Germline CDR1 MDHEN, CDR2 SYDVKM. CDR3 DNA sequence: TGTGCCAGCAGTTACCTGTCGGGAGGGTCTGGGGCCAACGTCCTGACTTTC. It yields the protein CASSYLSGGSGANVLTF.

CDR3 DNA sequence: TGTGCCAGCAGCAAAGAAAATAGGGGTTACACAGATACGCAGTATTTT. Protein sequence: CASSKENRGYTDTQYF. V usage is TRBV9 and J usage is TRBJ2-3; weak D call: TRBD1 (5 bases). The CDR3 is 16 amino acids. The ends were cut back, 4 bases at V and 2 bases at J, with 17 bases in the middle. Germline V gives CDR1 SGDLS, CDR2 YYNGEE.

The chain joins TRBV4-3 to TRBJ2-7; a weak D match, TRBD2 (5 bases). Germline V gene lookup returns CDR1 LGHNA and CDR2 YSLEER. CDR3 size: 15 residues. With 0 bases removed from V and 2 bases from J, the gap between germline ends came to 11 bases. This CDR3 is CASSQDPGSAYEQYF. In DNA form, the CDR3 reads TGCGCCAGCAGCCAAGACCCGGGGAGCGCCTACGAGCAGTACTTC.

The chain joins TRBV5-1 to TRBJ2-3; 14 bases map to TRBD2. V dropped 0 bases and J dropped 1; count of bases not matched to a gene: 4. The CDR3 totals 18 residues. Germline V gives CDR1 SGHRS, CDR2 YFSETQ. The CDR3 coding sequence is TGCGCCAGCAGCTTGGGGACTAGCGGGAGGAGAGGCACAGATACGCAGTATTTT. It translates to CASSLGTSGRRGTDTQYF.

The chain recombines TRBV27 with TRBJ2-6; D gene ambiguous. V was trimmed by 6 bases and J by 0 bases, leaving 3 bases between them. Germline lookup yields CDR1 MNHEY and CDR2 SMNVEV (reference sequence). The length of the CDR3 is 13 residues. Here the CDR3 DNA reads TGTGCCAGCAGGATCTCTGGGGCCAACGTCCTGACTTTC. Its protein product is CASRISGANVLTF.

J is TRBJ2-3 and V is TRBV15, with no clear D. The CDR3 sequence is 13 residues long. The germline V gene encodes CDR1 LNHNV and CDR2 YYDKDF (reference sequence). V lost 8 bases and J 1 base, leaving 10 bases between the germline ends. CDR3 sequence reads: CATSSRRTDTQYF. For the CDR3, the DNA is TGTGCCACCTCAAGTAGACGCACAGATACGCAGTATTTT.

The rearrangement uses TRBV30 and TRBJ2-1; D is undetermined. Trimming cost V 5 bases and J 5 bases, with 16 bases left between them. The CDR3 covers 14 residues. The germline gives CDR1 GTSNPN, CDR2 SVGIG (reference sequence). The CDR3 DNA is TGTGCCTGGGTCGGGTCTCGCGCGGACAATGAGCAGTTCTTC. This codes for CAWVGSRADNEQFF. Full variable domain (missing parts from reference TRBV30 and TRBJ2-1): SQTIHQWPATLVQPVGSPLSLECTVEGTSNPNLYWYRQAAGRGLQLLFYSVGIGQISSEVPQNLSASRPQDRQFILSSKKLLLSDSGFYLCAWVGSRADNEQFFGPGTRLTVL.

The genes are TRBV19 and TRBJ1-5; D is uncertain. The germline V gene encodes CDR1 LNHDA and CDR2 SQIVND (reference sequence). V was clipped by 6 bases and J by 2 bases, with 8 bases between them. CDR3 length equals 13 residues. CDR3 sequence: CASSVGGNQPQHF. The CDR3 DNA reads TGTGCCAGTAGCGTGGGAGGCAATCAGCCCCAGCATTTT.

The chain couples TRBV27 to TRBJ1-2, with a tentative D call TRBD1 (6 bases). CDR3 length: 14 amino acids. V lost 6 bases and J 8 bases, leaving 19 bases between the germline ends. CDR1 is MNHEY and CDR2 is SMNVEV in the germline V gene (reference sequence). CDR3 protein: CASRSTGTSAGYTF. DNA for the CDR3: TGTGCCAGCAGATCAACAGGGACCTCCGCAGGCTACACCTTC.

This chain connects TRBV13 to TRBJ1-5; 8 bases fit TRBD1. Germline loops: CDR1 PRHDT, CDR2 FYEKMQ (reference sequence). V dropped 0 bases and J dropped 5; count of bases not matched to a gene: 0. The CDR3 extends over 14 amino acids. The chain's CDR3 is CASSLGQGDQPQHF. As DNA, the CDR3 is TGTGCCAGCAGCTTAGGACAGGGGGATCAGCCCCAGCATTTT.

The chain employs TRBV4-1 and TRBJ2-7, with 9 bases aligning to TRBD2. The CDR3 runs 15 residues. Germline V gives CDR1 MGHRA, CDR2 YSYEKL. V shed 3 bases, J shed 5 bases, and the junction held 8 bases outside the gene matches. The CDR3 reads CASSHRGGAVNEQYF. The CDR3 DNA reads as TGCGCCAGCAGCCACCGCGGGGGGGCTGTGAACGAGCAGTACTTC.

This sequence joins TRBV30 and TRBJ1-2; 7 positions agree with TRBD1. Germline V gene lookup returns CDR1 GTSNPN and CDR2 SVGIG (reference sequence). The V segment lost 8 bases and the J segment 5 bases; nucleotides outside the gene matches: 11. CDR3 length: 13 amino acids. The CDR3 DNA follows: TGTGCCCAGCACAGACAGGGCCGTTATGGCTACACCTTC. It yields the protein CAQHRQGRYGYTF.

This chain links TRBV4-3 with TRBJ2-7; TRBD2 aligns across 10 bases. Germline CDR1 reads LGHNA; CDR2 reads YSLEER. The CDR3 is 15 amino acids. Unmatched junction bases numbered 2, after V lost 1 base and J lost 2 bases. The CDR3 bases are TGCGCCAGCAGCCAAGGGACTAGCGGAGCCTACGAGCAGTACTTC. Translated: CASSQGTSGAYEQYF.

The rearrangement uses TRBV30 and TRBJ1-6, with D unclear. The CDR3 contains 14 residues. Germline V gene lookup returns CDR1 GTSNPN and CDR2 SVGIG (reference sequence). The ends were cut back, 3 bases at V and 1 base at J, with 7 bases in the middle. CDR3 amino acids: CAWSIESYNSPLHF. CDR3 nucleotides: TGTGCCTGGAGCATAGAATCCTATAATTCACCCCTCCACTTT.

The rearrangement joins TRBV6-5 to TRBJ1-5; TRBD1 is a possible D gene (5 bases). CDR1 is MNHEY and CDR2 is SVGAGI in the germline V gene. With 9 bases removed from V and 11 bases from J, the gap between germline ends came to 11 bases. The CDR3 totals 10 residues. The CDR3 sequence is CARRGMAQHF. In nucleotides, the CDR3 is TGTGCCAGGAGGGGAATGGCCCAGCATTTT.